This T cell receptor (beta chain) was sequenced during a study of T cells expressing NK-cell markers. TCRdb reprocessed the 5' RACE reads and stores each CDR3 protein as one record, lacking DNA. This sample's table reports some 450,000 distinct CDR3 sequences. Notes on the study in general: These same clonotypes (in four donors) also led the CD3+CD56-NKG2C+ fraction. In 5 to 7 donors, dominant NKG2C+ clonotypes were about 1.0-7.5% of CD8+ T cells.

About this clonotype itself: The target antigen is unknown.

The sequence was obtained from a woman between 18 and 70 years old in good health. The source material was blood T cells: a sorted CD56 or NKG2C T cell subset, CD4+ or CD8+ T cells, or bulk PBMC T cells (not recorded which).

The CDR3 sequence: CASGGYSADTQYF. The rearrangement joins TRBV12-3 or TRBV12-4 to TRBJ2-3; TCRdb indicates TRBD1, and absent DNA this call remains unverified. This CDR3 comprises 13 residues.